A single T cell receptor beta chain is shown here with its context. Its specificity is not known. The record originates from a study of radiation and T cells in renal cell carcinoma. The CDR3 is made up of 17 amino acids. With 3 bases clipped from V and 1 base from J, the junction kept 11 bases outside the gene matches. CDR1 is LNHDA, CDR2 SQIVND, per germline (reference sequence). Overall study findings and caveats: Without pretreatment biopsies, baseline tumor clonotype presence was undetermined. From baseline, blood top tumor clonotypes peaked at 2 weeks post-radiation.

Assay used: immunoSEQ multiplex PCR; TCRdb lists only in-frame clones, some missing. The data show about 130,000 clones, about four fifths seen once. Documented time point: baseline pretreatment blood. Treatment reported: 15 Gy SBRT to primary tumor, nephrectomy 4 weeks later. Serial blood draws occurred at baseline and 2 and 4 weeks post-SBRT. The sequence came from a woman aged 55-69 years with renal cell carcinoma. The chain recombines TRBV19 with TRBJ2-5, with 7 bases fitting TRBD2. The sample was blood, taken from a patient whose treatment included radiotherapy and nephrectomy. This CDR3 reads CASSIFLAEAVQETQYF. CDR3 nucleotide sequence: TGTGCCAGTAGTATTTTTCTAGCGGAAGCGGTCCAAGAGACCCAGTACTTC.